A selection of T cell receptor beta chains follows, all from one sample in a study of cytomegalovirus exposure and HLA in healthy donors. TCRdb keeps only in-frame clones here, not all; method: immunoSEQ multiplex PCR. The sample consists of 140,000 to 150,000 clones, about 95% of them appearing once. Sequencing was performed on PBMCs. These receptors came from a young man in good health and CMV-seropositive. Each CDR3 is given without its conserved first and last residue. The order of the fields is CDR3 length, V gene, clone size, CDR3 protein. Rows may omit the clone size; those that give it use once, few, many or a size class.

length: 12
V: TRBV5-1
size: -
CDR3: ASSGQASNTEAF

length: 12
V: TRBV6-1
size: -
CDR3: ASSERVSNQPQH

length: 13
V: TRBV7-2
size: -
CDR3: ASSFFAGGPYEQY

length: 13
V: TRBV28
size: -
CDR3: ASSSRTRHTGELF

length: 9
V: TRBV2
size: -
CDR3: ASTSSYEQY

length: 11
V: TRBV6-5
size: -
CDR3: ASSFGAGNTIY

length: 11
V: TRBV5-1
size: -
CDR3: ASRPTPEDAQY

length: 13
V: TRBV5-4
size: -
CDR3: ASSLWRGGDEKLF

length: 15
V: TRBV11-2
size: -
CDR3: ASSSIVGGGNTGELF

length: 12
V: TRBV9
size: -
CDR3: ASSATLQGQGYT

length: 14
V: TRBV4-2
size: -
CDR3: ASSQEGAGTLYEQY

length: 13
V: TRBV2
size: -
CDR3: ASSPGQGSNQPQH

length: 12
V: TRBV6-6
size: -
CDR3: ASSYDRVNQPQH

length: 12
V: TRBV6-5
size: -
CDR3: ASRGGQGADTQY

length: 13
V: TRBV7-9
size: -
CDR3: ASSSDRDYPYEQY

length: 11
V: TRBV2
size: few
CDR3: ASSENREMEQY

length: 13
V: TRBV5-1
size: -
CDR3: ASSVSGSGGNTIY

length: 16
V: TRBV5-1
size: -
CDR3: ASSLGTSGRAWQETQY

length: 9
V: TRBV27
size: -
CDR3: ASSFEGMEY

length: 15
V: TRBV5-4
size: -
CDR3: ASSPRTGSRFGETQY

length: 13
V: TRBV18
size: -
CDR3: ASSPAGQGNQPQH

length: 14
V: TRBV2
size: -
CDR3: ASSEEAGMSTDTQY

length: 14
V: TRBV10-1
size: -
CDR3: ASSDRQTEETDTQY

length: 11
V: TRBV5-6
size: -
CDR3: ASSTDIYNEQF

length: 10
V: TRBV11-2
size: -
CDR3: ASSSVYNEQF

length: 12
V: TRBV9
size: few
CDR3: ASSVGTRNYEQY

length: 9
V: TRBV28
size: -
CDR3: ASSFGRVQY

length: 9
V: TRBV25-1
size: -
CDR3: ASRQGVRAF

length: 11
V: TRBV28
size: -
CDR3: AGGQSSGNTIY

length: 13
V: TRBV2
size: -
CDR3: ASKNPAGLRDEQY

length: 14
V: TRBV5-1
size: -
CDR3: ASSRGQGALEEKLF

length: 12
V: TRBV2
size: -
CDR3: ASSVESSGTEAF

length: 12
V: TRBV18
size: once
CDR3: ASSPAADNQPQH

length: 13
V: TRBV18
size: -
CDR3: ASSPPGGSGNTIY

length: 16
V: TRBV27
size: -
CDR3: ASSLSPDFLGNNQPQH

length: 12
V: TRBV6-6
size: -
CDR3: ASSYSMGATEAF

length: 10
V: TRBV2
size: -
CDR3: ASSESRFRAF

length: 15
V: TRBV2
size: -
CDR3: ASSEEGLAGPTDTQY

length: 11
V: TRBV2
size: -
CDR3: AGAADHGYEQY

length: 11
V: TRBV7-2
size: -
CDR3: ASSLDRADTQY

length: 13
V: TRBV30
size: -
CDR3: AWQLRDSRWNEQF

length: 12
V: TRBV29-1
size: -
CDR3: SVNRDRGVYGYT

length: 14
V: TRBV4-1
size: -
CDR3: ASSQVRLAGVDEQF

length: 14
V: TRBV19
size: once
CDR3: ASRPGQASGANVLT

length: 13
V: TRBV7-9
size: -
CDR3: ASSLGTSGQETQY

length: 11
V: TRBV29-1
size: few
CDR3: SVDIRGTGELF

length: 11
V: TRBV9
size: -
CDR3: ASSVDGVDTQY

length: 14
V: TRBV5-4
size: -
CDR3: ASSSRTGQGPYGYT

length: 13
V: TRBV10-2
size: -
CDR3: ASRGPGSGIGELF

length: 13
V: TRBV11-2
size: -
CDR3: ASSSNRGRQNTIY

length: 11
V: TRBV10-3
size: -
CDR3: AISSGQTYEQY

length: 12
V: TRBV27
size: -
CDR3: ASSLISGTNEQY